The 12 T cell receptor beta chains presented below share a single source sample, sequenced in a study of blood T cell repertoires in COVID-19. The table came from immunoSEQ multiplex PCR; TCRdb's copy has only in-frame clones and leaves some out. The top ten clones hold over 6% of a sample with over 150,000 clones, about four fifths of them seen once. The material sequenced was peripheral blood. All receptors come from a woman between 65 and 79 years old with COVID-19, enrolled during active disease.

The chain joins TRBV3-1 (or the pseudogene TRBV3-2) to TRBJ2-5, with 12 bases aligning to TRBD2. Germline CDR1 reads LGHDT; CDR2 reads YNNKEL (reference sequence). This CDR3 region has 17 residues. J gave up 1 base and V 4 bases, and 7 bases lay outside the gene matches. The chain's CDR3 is CASSRPKLAGGQETQYF. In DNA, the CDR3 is TGTGCCAGCAGCCGGCCCAAACTAGCGGGAGGCCAAGAGACCCAGTACTTC.

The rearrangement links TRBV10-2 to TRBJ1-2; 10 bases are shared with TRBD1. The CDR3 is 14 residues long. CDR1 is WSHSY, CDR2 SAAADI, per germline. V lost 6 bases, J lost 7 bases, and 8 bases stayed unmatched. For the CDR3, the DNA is TGCGCCAGCAGCGTACCGGGACAGGGGTTTGGCTACACCTTC. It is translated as CASSVPGQGFGYTF.

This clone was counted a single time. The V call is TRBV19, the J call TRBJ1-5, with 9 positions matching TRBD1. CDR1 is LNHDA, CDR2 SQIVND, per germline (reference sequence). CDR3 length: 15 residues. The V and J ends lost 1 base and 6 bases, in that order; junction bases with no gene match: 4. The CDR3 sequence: CASSIGQGGAQPQHF. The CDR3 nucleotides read TGTGCCAGTAGTATAGGACAGGGGGGGGCTCAGCCCCAGCATTTT.

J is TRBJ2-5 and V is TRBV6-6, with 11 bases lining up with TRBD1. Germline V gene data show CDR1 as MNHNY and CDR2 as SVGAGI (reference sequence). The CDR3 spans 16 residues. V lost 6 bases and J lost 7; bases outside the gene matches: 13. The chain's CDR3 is CASSSNRDRGYRTQYF. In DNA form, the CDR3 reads TGTGCCAGCAGCTCCAACCGGGACAGGGGGTACAGGACCCAGTACTTC.

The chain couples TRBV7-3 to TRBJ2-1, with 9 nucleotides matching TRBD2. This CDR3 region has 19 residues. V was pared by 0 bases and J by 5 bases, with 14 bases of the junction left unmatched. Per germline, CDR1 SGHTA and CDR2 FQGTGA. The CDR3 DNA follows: TGTGCCAGCAGCTTAACGCGGGAGGGCCCTGTAAGGGAACACAATGAGCAGTTCTTC. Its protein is CASSLTREGPVREHNEQFF.

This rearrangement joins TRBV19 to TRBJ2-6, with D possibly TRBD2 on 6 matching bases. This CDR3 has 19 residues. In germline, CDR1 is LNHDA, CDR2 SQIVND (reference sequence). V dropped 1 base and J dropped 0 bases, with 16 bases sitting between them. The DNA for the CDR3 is TGTGCCAGTAGTATAGTTAGTTCCGGGACTCGCTCTGGGGCCAACGTCCTGACTTTC. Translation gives CASSIVSSGTRSGANVLTF.

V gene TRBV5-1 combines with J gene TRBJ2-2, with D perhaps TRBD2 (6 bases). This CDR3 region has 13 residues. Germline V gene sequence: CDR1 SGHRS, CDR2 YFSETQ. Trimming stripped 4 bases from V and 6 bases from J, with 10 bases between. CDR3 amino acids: CASSLQRAGELFF. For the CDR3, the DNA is TGCGCCAGCAGCCTCCAGCGGGCCGGGGAGCTGTTTTTT.

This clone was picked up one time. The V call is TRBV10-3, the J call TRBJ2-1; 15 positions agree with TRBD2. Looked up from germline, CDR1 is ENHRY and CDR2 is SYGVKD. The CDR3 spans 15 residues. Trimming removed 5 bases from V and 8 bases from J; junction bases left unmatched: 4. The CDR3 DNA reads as TGTGCCATCAGTTCAGGACTAGCGGGAGGGGATGAGCAGTTCTTC. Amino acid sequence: CAISSGLAGGDEQFF.

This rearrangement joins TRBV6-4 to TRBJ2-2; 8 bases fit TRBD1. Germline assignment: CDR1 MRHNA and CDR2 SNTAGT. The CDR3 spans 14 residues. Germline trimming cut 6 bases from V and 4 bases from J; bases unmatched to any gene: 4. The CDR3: CASRLDRGTGELFF. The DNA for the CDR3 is TGTGCCAGCAGACTTGACAGGGGCACCGGGGAGCTGTTTTTT.

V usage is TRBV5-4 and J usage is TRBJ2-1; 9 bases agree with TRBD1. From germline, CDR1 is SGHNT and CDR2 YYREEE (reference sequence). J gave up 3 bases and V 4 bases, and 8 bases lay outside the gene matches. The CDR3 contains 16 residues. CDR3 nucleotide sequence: TGTGCCAGCAGCATCGGACAGGGGATTAGCTACAATGAGCAGTTCTTC. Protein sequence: CASSIGQGISYNEQFF.

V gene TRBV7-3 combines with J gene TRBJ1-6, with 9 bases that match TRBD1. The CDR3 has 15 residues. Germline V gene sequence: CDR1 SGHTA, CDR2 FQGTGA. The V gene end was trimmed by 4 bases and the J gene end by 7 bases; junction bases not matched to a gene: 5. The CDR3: CASSSQGAGNSPLHF. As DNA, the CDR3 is TGTGCCAGCAGCTCACAGGGGGCTGGGAATTCACCCCTCCACTTT.

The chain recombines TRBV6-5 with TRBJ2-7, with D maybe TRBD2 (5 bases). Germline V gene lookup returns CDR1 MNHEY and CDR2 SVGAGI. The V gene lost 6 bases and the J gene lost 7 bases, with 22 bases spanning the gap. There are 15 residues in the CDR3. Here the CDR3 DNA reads TGTGCCAGCAGCCTCCGGGGTATTTATATGTCGGAGCAGTACTTC. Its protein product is CASSLRGIYMSEQYF.